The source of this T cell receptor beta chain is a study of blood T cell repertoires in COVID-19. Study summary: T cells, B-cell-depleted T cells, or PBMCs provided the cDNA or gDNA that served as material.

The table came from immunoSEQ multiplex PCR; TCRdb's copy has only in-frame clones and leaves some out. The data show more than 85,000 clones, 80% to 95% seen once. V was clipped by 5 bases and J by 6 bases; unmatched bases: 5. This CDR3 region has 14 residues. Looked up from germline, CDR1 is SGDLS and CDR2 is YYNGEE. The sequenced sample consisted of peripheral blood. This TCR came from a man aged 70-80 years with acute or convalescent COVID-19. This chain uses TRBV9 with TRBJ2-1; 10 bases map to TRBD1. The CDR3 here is CASRGQGTPNEQFF. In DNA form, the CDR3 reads TGTGCCAGCAGGGGACAGGGGACTCCCAATGAGCAGTTCTTC.